This T cell receptor (beta chain) stems from a study of patients and donors after allogeneic stem cell transplantation. CDR1 and CDR2 (germline): MNHEY, SVGEGT. The CDR3 covers 15 residues. V lost 6 bases and J lost 5; bases outside the gene matches: 7. TCRdb fed the RT-PCR reads into MiXCR, producing one record per CDR3 protein. This table has more than 150,000 distinct CDR3 sequences, around 41% appearing once. This clonotype was sampled from a human donor who was either an allogeneic HSCT recipient or a stem cell or donor lymphocyte infusion donor (not recorded which). It is not recorded whose cells these are; they may come from a transplant donor. The sequenced sample consisted of blood, either unsorted or a sorted T cell fraction (not recorded which). This chain joins TRBV6-2 or TRBV6-3 and TRBJ1-5; 10 nucleotides align to TRBD1. The chain's CDR3 is CASRTETGGYQPQHF. Here the CDR3 DNA reads TGTGCCAGCAGAACCGAGACAGGGGGCTATCAGCCCCAGCATTTT.